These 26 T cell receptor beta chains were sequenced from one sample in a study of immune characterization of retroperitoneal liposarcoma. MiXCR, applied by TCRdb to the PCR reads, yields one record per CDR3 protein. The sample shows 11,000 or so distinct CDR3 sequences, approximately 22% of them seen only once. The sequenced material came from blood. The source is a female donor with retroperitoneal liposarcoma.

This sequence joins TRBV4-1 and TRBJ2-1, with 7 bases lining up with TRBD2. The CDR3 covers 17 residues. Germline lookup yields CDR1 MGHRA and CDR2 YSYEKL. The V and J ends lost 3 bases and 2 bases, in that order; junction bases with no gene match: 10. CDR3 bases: TGCGCCAGCAGCCAGTCCTCGGGGGGAAGGGCCTACAATGAGCAGTTCTTC. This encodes CASSQSSGGRAYNEQFF.

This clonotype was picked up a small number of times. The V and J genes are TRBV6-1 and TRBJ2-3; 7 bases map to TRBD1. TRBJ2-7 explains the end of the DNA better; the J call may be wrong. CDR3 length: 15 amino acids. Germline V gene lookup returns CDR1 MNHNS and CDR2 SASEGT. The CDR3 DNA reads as TGTGCCAGCAGTGAGAGTACAGGGGTCGGCTACGAGCAGTACTTC. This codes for CASSESTGVGYEQYF.

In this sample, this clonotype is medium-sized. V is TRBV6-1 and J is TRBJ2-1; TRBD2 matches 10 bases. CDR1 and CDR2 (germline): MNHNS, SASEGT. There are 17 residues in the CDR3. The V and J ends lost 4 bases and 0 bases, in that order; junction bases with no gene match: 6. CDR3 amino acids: CASSVLAGLRSYNEQFF. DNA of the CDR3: TGTGCCAGCAGTGTACTAGCGGGACTCCGCTCCTACAATGAGCAGTTCTTC.

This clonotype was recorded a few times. The CDR3 coding sequence is TGTGCCAGCAGCTTAGGATGGGGAACAGATACGCAGTATTTT. Protein sequence: CASSLGWGTDTQYF. The V call is TRBV11-3, the J call TRBJ2-3, with D uncertain. The germline V gene encodes CDR1 SGHNT and CDR2 YENEEA. The CDR3 length is 14 residues. V lost 1 base and J 3 bases, leaving 8 bases between the germline ends. Looking up the rest from reference TRBV11-3 and TRBJ2-3 gives the full variable domain: EAGVVQSPRYKIIEKKQPVAFWCNPISGHNTLYWYLQNLGQGPELLIRYENEEAVDDSQLPKDRFSAERLKGVDSTLKIQPAELGDSAVYLCASSLGWGTDTQYFGPGTRLTVL.

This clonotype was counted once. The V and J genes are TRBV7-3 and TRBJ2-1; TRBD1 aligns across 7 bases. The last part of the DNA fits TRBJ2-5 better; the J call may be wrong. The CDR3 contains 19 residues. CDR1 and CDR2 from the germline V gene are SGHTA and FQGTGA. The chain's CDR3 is CASSLPKRRRQGIGETQYF. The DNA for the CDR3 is TGTGCCAGCAGCTTACCCAAAAGGAGACGACAGGGAATAGGAGAGACCCAGTACTTC.

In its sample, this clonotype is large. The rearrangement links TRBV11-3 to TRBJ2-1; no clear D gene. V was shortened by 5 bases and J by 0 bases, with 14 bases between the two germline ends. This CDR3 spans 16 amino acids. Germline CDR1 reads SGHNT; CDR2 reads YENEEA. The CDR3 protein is CASSPFPLCSYNEQFF. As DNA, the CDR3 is TGTGCCAGCAGCCCCTTCCCACTGTGCTCCTACAATGAGCAGTTCTTC.

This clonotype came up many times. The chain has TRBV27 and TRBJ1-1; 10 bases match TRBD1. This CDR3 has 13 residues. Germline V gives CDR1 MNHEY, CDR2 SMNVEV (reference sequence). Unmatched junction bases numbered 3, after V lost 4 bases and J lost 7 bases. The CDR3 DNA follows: TGTGCCAGCAGTTGGGGACAGGGGCGTGAAGCTTTCTTT. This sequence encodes CASSWGQGREAFF.

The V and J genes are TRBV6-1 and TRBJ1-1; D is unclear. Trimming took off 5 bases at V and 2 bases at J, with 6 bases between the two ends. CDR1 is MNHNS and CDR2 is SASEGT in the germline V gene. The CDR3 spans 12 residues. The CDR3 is CASSRLNTEAFF. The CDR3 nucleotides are TGTGCCAGCAGTAGACTTAACACTGAAGCTTTCTTT.

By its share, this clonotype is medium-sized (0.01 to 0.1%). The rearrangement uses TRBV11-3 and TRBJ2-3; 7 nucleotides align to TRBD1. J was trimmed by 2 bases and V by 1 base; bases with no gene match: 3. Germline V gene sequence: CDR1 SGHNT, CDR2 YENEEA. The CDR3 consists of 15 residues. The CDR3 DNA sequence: TGTGCCAGCAGCTTAGCGGGACAGCCCACAGATACGCAGTATTTT. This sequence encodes CASSLAGQPTDTQYF.

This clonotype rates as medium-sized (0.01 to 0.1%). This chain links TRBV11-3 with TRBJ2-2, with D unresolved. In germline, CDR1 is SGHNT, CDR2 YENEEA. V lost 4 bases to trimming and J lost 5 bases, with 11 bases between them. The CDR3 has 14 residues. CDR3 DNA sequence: TGTGCCAGCAGCTCCGAGATCGGGACCGGGGAGCTGTTTTTT. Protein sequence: CASSSEIGTGELFF.

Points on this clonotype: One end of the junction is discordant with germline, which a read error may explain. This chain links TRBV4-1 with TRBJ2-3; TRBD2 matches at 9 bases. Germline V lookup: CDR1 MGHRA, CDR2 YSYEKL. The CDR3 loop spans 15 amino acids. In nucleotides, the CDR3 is TGTGCCAGCAGCCCGGCTAGCGGGAAGGCAGATACGCAGTATTTT. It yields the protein CASSPASGKADTQYF.

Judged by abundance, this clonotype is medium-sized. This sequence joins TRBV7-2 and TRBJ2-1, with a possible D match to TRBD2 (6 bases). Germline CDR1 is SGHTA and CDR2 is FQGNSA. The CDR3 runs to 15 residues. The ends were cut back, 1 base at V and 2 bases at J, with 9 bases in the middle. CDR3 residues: CASSLDGGAYNEQFF. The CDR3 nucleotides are TGTGCCAGCAGCTTAGATGGCGGGGCCTACAATGAGCAGTTCTTC. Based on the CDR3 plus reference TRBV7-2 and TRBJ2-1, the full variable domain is GAGVSQSPSNKVTEKGKDVELRCDPISGHTALYWYRQSLGQGLEFLIYFQGNSAPDKSGLPSDRFSAERTGGSVSTLTIQRTQQEDSAVYLCASSLDGGAYNEQFFGPGTRLTVL.

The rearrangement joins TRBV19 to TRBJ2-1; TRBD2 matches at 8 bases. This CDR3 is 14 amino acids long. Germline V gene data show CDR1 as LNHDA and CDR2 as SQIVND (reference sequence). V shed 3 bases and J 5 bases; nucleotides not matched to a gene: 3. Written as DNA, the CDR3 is TGTGCCAGTAGTATCGCGGGAGGTAACAATGAGCAGTTCTTC. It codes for CASSIAGGNNEQFF.

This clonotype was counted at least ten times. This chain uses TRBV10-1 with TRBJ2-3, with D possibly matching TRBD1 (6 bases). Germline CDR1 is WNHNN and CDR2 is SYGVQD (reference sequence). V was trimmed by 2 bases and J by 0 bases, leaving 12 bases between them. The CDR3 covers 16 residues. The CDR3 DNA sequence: TGCGCCAGCAGTGAGATGTCTGGACAGAGCACAGATACGCAGTATTTT. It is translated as CASSEMSGQSTDTQYF.

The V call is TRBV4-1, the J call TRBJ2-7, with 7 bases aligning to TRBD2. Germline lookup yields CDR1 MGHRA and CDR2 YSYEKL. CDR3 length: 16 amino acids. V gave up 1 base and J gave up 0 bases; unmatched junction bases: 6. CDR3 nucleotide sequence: TGCGCCAGCAGCCAAGGGGGAGGGCTAAGCTCCTACGAGCAGTACTTC. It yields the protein CASSQGGGLSSYEQYF.

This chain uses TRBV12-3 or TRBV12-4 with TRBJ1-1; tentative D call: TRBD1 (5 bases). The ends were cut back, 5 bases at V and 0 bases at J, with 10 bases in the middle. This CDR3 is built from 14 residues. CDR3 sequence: CASSPLTVNTEAFF. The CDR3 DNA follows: TGTGCCAGCAGTCCGCTGACAGTGAACACTGAAGCTTTCTTT.

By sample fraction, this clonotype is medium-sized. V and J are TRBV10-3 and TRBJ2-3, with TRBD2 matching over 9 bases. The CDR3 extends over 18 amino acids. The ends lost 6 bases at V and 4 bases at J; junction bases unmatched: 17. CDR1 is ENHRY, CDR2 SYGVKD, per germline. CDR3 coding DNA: TGTGCCATCAGCGCGCCAGGGGACGGGACTAGCAGATCAGATACGCAGTATTTT. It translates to CAISAPGDGTSRSDTQYF.

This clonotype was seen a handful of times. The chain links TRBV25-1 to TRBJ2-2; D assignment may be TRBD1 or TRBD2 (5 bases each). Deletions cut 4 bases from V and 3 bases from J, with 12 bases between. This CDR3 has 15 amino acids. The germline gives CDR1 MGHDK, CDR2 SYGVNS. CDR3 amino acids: CASSVEGTYTGELFF. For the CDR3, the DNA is TGTGCCAGCAGTGTAGAGGGGACCTACACCGGGGAGCTGTTTTTT.

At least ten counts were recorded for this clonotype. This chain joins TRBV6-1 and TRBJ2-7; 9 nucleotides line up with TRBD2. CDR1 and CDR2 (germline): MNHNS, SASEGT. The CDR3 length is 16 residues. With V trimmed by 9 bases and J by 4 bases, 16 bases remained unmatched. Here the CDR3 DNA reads TGTGCCAGTAAGCGGGCAATCTTAGCGGGAGTATACGAGCAGTACTTC. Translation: CASKRAILAGVYEQYF.

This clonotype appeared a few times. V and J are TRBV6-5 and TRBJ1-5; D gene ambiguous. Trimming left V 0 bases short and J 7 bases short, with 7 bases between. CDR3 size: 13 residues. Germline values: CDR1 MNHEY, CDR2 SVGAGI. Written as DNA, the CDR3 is TGTGCCAGCAGTTACTCGCCCGGCCAGCCCCAGCATTTT. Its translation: CASSYSPGQPQHF.

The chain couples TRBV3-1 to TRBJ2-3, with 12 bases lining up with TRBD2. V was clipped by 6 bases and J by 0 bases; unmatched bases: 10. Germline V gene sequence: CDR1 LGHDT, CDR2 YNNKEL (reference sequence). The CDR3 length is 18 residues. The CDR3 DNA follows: TGTGCCAGCAGACACCAAGGACTAGCGGGAACTAGCACAGATACGCAGTATTTT. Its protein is CASRHQGLAGTSTDTQYF.

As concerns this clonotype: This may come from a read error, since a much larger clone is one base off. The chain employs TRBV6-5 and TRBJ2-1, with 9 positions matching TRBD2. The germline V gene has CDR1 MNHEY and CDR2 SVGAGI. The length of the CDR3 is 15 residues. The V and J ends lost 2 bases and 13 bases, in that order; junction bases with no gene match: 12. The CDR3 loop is CASSYTSGSIETQFF. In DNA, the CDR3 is TGTGCCAGCAGTTACACTAGCGGGTCTATAGAGACCCAGTTCTTC.

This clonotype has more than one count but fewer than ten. CDR3 sequence: CASSQTLAKQYF. In nucleotides, the CDR3 is TGTGCCAGCAGCCAAACATTAGCTAAGCAGTATTTT. The chain recombines TRBV14 with TRBJ2-3; no definite D call. V lost 2 bases and J lost 11, with 11 bases in between. The germline CDR1 and CDR2 sequences are SGHDN and FVKESK. This CDR3 spans 12 amino acids. Variable domain in full (rest from reference TRBV14 and TRBJ2-3): EAGVTQFPSHSVIEKGQTVTLRCDPISGHDNLYWYRRVMGKEIKFLLHFVKESKQDESGMPNNRFLAERTGGTYSTLKVQPAELEDSGVYFCASSQTLAKQYFGPGTRLTVL.

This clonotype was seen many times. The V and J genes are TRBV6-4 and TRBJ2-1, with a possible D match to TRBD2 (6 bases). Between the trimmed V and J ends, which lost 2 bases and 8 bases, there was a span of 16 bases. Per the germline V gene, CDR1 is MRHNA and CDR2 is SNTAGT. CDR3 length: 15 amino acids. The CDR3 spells CASSDPGDSRDEQFF. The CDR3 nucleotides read TGTGCCAGCAGTGACCCCGGGGACTCGAGGGATGAGCAGTTCTTC.

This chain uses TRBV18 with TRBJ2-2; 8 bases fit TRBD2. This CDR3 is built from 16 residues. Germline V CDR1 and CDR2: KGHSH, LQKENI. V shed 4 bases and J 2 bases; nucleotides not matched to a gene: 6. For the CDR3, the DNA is TGTGCCAGCTCACAGTGGACTAGCCTTAACACCGGGGAGCTGTTTTTT. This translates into CASSQWTSLNTGELFF.

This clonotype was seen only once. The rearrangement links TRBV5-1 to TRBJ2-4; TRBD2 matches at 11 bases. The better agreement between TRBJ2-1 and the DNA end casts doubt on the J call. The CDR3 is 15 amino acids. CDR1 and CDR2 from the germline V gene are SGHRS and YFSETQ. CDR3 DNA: TGCGCCAGCAGCCCTAGACTAGCGGGAATAGGGGTGCAGTTCTTC. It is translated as CASSPRLAGIGVQFF.